Sequencing of this T cell receptor beta chain was carried out in a study of T cell clonality in common variable immunodeficiency. In this sample, this clone turned up a few times. Its antigen is not identified. Read sequence stops 3 residues before the CDR3 end, and the germline J gene provides the missing end. The CDR3 extends over 12 amino acids. Deletions cut 6 bases from V and 5 bases from J, with 11 bases between. Germline V gives CDR1 SNHLY, CDR2 FYNNEI. Some clones are missing from TCRdb's copy, which holds only in-frame ones; the method was immunoSEQ multiplex PCR. The sample has under 40,000 clones, none seen only once; the top ten hold 5% to 7%. Overall study results and limits: The cause of increased CVID clonality remains unclear without subpopulation sequencing. Common variable immunodeficiency TCR beta sequences reportedly had fewer deletions and N-nucleotide insertions.

The V gene is TRBV2, the J gene TRBJ2-7, with D possibly called TRBD1 or TRBD2 (6 bases each). This clonotype was obtained from a human donor with common variable immunodeficiency. Material for sequencing was peripheral blood mononuclear cells. CDR3 protein: CASRQGGDEQYF. The CDR3 DNA, read in part, is TGTGCCAGCAGACAGGGAGGCGACGAG.